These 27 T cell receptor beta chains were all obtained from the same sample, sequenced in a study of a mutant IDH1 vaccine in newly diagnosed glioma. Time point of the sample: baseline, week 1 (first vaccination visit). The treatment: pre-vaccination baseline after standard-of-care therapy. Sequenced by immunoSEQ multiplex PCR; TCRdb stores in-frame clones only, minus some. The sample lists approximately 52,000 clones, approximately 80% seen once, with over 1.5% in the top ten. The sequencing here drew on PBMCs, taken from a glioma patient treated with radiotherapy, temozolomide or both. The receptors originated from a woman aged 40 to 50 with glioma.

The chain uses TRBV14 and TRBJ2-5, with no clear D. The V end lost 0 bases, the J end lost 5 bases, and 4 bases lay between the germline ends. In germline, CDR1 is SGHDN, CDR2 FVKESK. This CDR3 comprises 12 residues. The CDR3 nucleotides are TGTGCCAGCAGCCAAGATCAGGAGACCCAGTACTTC. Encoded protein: CASSQDQETQYF. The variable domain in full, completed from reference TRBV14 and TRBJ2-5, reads EAGVTQFPSHSVIEKGQTVTLRCDPISGHDNLYWYRRVMGKEIKFLLHFVKESKQDESGMPNNRFLAERTGGTYSTLKVQPAELEDSGVYFCASSQDQETQYFGPGTRLLVL.

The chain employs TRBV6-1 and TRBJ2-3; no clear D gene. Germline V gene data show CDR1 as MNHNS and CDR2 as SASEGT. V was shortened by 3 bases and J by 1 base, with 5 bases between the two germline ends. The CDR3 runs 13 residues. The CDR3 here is CASSEPGTDTQYF. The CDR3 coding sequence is TGTGCCAGCAGTGAGCCAGGCACAGATACGCAGTATTTT.

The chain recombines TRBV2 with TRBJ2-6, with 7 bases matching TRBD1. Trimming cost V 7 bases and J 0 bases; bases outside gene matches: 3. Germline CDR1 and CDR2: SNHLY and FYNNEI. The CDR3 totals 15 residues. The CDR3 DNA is TGTGCCAGCATCGGGACAGCCTCTGGGGCCAACGTCCTGACTTTC. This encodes CASIGTASGANVLTF.

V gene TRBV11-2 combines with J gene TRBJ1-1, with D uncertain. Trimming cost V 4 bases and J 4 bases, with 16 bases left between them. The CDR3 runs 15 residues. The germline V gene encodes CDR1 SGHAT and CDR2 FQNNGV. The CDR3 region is CASSSRRTSGTEAFF. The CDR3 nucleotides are TGTGCCAGCAGCTCCCGACGGACGAGTGGCACTGAAGCTTTCTTT.

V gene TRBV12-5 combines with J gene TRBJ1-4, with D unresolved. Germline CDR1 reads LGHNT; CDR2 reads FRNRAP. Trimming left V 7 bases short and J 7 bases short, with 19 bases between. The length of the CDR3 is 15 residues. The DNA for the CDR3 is TGTGCTAGTGTTTCCGCTTCCGGACGCCGTGAAAAACTGTTTTTT. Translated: CASVSASGRREKLFF.

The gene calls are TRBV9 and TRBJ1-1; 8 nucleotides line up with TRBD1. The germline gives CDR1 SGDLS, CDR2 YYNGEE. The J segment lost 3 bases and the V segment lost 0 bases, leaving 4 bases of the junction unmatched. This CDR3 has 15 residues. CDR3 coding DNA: TGTGCCAGCAGCGTAGGGACAGGGCCGGACACTGAAGCTTTCTTT. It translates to CASSVGTGPDTEAFF. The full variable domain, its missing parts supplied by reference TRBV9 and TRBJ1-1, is DSGVTQTPKHLITATGQRVTLRCSPRSGDLSVYWYQQSLDQGLQFLIQYYNGEERAKGNILERFSAQQFPDLHSELNLSSLELGDSALYFCASSVGTGPDTEAFFGQGTRLTVV.

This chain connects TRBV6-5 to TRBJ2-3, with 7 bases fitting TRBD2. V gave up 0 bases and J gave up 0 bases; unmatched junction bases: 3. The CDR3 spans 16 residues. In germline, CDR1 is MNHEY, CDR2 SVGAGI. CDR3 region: CASSYSPGLSTDTQYF. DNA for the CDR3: TGTGCCAGCAGTTACTCACCGGGACTAAGCACAGATACGCAGTATTTT.

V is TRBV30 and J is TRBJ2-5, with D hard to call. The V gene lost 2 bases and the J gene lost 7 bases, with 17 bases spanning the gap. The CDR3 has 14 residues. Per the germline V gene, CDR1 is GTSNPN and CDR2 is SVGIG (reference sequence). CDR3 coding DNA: TGTGCCTGGAGTTTCTCGGACCAGGCGAGGACCCAGTACTTC. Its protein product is CAWSFSDQARTQYF.

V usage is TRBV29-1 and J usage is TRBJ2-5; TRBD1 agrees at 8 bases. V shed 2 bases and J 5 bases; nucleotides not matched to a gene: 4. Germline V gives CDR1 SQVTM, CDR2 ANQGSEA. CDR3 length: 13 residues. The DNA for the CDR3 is TGCAGCGTTGAACAGGGGGCTAGGGAGACCCAGTACTTC. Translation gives CSVEQGARETQYF.

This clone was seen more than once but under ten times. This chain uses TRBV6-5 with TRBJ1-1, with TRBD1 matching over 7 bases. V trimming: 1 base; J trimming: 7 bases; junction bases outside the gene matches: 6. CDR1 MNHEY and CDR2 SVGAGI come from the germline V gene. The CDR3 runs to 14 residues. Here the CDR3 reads CASSYWDSKSEAFF. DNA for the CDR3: TGTGCCAGCAGTTACTGGGACAGCAAGAGTGAAGCTTTCTTT.

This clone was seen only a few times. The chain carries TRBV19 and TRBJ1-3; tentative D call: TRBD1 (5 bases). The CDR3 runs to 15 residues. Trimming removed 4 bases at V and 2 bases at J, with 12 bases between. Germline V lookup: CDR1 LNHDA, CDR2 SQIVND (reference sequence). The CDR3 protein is CASSKARVAGNTIYF. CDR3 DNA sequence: TGTGCCAGTAGTAAGGCCAGGGTTGCTGGAAACACCATATATTTT.

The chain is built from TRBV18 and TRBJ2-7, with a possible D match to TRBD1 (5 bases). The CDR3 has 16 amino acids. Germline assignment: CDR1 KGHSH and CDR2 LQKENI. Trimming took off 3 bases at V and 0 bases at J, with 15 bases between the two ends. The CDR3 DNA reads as TGTGCCAGCTCACCCCTCCCTTCTAGGGGCTCCTACGAGCAGTACTTC. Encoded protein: CASSPLPSRGSYEQYF.

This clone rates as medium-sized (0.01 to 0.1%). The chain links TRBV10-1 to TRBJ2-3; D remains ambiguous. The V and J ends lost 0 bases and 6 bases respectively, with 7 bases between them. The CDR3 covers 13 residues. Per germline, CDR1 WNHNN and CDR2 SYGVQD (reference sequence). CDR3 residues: CASSESRCDTQYF. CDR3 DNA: TGCGCCAGCAGTGAGTCGCGTTGTGATACGCAGTATTTT.

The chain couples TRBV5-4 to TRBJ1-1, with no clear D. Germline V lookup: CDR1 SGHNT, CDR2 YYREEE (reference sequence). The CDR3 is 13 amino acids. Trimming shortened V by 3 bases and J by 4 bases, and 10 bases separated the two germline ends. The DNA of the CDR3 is TGTGCCAGCAGCTCTACCGAGGGCACTGAAGCTTTCTTT. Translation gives CASSSTEGTEAFF. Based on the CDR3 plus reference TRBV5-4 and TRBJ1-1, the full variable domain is ETGVTQSPTHLIKTRGQQVTLRCSSQSGHNTVSWYQQALGQGPQFIFQYYREEENGRGNFPPRFSGLQFPNYSSELNVNALELDDSALYLCASSSTEGTEAFFGQGTRLTVV.

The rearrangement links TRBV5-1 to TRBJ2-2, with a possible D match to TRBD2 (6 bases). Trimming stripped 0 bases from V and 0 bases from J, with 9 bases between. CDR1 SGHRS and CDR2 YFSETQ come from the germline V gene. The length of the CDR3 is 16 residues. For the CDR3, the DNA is TGCGCCAGCAGCTTGGAGGTAGCGGCGAACACCGGGGAGCTGTTTTTT. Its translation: CASSLEVAANTGELFF.

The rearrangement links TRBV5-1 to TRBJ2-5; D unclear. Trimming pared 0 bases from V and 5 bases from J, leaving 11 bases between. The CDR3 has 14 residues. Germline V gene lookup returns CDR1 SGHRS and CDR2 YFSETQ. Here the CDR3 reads CASSLEPALETQYF. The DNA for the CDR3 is TGCGCCAGCAGCTTGGAGCCAGCGTTGGAGACCCAGTACTTC.

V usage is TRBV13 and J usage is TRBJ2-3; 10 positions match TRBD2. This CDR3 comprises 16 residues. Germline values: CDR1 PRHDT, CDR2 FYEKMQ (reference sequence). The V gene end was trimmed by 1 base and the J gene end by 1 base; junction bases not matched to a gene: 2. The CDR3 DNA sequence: TGTGCCAGCAGCTTAGCGCTAGCGGGGGGCACAGATACGCAGTATTTT. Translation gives CASSLALAGGTDTQYF.

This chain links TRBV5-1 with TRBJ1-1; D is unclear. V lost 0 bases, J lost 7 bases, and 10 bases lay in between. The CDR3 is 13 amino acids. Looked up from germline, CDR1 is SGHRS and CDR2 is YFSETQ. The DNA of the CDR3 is TGCGCCAGCAGCTTGGGGCCGTTGGATGAAGCTTTCTTT. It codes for CASSLGPLDEAFF. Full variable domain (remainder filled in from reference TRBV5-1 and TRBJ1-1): KAGVTQTPRYLIKTRGQQVTLSCSPISGHRSVSWYQQTPGQGLQFLFEYFSETQRNKGNFPGRFSGRQFSNSRSEMNVSTLELGDSALYLCASSLGPLDEAFFGQGTRLTVV.

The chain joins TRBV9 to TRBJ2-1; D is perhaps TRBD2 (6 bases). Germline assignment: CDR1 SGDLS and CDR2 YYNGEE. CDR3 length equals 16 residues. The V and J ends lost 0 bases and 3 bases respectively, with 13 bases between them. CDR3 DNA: TGTGCCAGCAGCGTAGGTACGACTAGTATCTACAATGAGCAGTTCTTC. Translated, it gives CASSVGTTSIYNEQFF.

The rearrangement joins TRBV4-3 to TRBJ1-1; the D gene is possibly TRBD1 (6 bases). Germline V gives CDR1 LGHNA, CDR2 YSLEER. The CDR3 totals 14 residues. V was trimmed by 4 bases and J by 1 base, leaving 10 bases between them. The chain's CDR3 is CASSLHRANTEAFF. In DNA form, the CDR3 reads TGCGCCAGCAGCCTGCACAGGGCGAACACTGAAGCTTTCTTT.

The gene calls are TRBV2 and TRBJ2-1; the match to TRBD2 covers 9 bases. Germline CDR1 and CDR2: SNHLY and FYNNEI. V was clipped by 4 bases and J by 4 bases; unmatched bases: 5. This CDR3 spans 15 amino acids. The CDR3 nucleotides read TGTGCCAGCAGTGTGCCAGCGGGGGGTTACAATGAGCAGTTCTTC. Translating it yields CASSVPAGGYNEQFF.

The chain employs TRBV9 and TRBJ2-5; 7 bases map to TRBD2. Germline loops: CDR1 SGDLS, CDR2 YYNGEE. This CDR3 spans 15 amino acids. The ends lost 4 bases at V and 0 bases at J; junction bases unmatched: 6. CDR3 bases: TGTGCCAGCAGCCCTGGGGGGGTATACCAAGAGACCCAGTACTTC. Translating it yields CASSPGGVYQETQYF. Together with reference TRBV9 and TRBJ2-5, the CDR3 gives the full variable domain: DSGVTQTPKHLITATGQRVTLRCSPRSGDLSVYWYQQSLDQGLQFLIQYYNGEERAKGNILERFSAQQFPDLHSELNLSSLELGDSALYFCASSPGGVYQETQYFGPGTRLLVL.

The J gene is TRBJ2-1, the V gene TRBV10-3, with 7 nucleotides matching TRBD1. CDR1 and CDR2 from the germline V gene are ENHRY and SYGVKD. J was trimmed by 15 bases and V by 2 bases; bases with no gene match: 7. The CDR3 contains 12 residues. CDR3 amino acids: CAISEPDRVPFF. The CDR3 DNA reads TGTGCCATCAGTGAGCCAGACAGGGTCCCGTTCTTC.

CDR3 sequence reads: CASSSNMVRNTEAFF. Written as DNA, the CDR3 is TGTGCCAGCAGCTCAAACATGGTGAGGAACACTGAAGCTTTCTTT. The chain uses TRBV5-4 and TRBJ1-1; D remains unclear. CDR1 is SGHNT and CDR2 is YYREEE in the germline V gene (reference sequence). V was clipped by 3 bases and J by 1 base, with 13 bases between them. CDR3 length: 15 residues.

The chain's CDR3 is CASSRELAGPYEQYF. The CDR3 DNA is TGTGCCAGCAGCCGGGAACTAGCGGGGCCCTACGAGCAGTACTTC. The rearrangement links TRBV4-2 to TRBJ2-7, with 10 bases identical to TRBD2. Germline V lookup: CDR1 LGHNA, CDR2 YNFKEQ. This CDR3 contains 15 residues. V dropped 4 bases and J dropped 2; count of bases not matched to a gene: 5.

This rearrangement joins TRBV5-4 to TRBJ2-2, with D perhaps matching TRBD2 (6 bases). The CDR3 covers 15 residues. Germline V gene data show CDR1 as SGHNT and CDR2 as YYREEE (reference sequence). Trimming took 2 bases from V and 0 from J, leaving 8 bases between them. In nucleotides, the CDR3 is TGTGCCAGCAGCTTTTGGGGGGCGAACACCGGGGAGCTGTTTTTT. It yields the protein CASSFWGANTGELFF.

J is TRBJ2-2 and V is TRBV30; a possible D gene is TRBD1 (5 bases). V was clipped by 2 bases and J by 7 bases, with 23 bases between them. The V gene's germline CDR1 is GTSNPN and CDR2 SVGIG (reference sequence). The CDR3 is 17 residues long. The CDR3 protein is CAWSPRGGPGRGGELFF. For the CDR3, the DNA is TGTGCCTGGAGTCCTCGAGGTGGACCCGGAAGGGGCGGGGAGCTGTTTTTT.